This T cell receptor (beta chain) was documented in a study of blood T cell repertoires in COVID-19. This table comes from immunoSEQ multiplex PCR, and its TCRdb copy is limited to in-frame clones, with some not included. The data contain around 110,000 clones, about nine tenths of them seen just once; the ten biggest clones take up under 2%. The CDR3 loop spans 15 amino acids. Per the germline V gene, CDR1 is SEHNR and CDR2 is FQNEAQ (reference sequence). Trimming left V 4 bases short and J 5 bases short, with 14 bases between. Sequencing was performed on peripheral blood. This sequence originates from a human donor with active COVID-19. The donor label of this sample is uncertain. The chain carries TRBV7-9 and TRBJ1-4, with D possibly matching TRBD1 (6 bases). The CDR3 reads CASSSTGTKNEKLFF. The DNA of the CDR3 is TGTGCCAGCAGCTCGACCGGGACAAAGAATGAAAAACTGTTTTTT.